A single sample is the source of the 12 T cell receptor beta chains below, sequenced in a study of shared clonotypes between healthy human individuals. Measured with immunoSEQ multiplex PCR; TCRdb has only the in-frame clones, and not every one. The sample holds over 1.5 million clones, 98% seen once. The sample comprised naive CD4+ T cells sorted from blood. The subset here: CD45RA+ positively selected. The receptors originated from a man aged 30 to 45 in good health.

The V call is TRBV2, the J call TRBJ2-6; D unresolved. The CDR3 is 14 residues long. Per the germline V gene, CDR1 is SNHLY and CDR2 is FYNNEI. The V end lost 7 bases, the J end lost 0 bases, and 7 bases lay between the germline ends. As DNA, the CDR3 is TGTGCCAGCACTCGTAGCTCTGGGGCCAACGTCCTGACTTTC. It encodes CASTRSSGANVLTF.

The CDR3 DNA reads as TGTGCCAGCAGCGGAAGGGATCCGGACGGCTCTGGAAACACCATATATTTT. Translating it yields CASSGRDPDGSGNTIYF. The J gene is TRBJ1-3, the V gene TRBV11-3; D is uncertain. V was trimmed by 5 bases and J by 0 bases, leaving 17 bases between them. This CDR3 contains 17 residues. Germline V gives CDR1 SGHNT, CDR2 YENEEA.

V gene TRBV2 combines with J gene TRBJ2-7; perhaps TRBD1 as D (6 bases). This CDR3 contains 13 residues. The V end lost 6 bases, the J end lost 0 bases, and 9 bases lay between the germline ends. Per germline, CDR1 SNHLY and CDR2 FYNNEI. The CDR3 coding sequence is TGTGCCAGCAGGAGGGACACCTCCTACGAGCAGTACTTC. Translation gives CASRRDTSYEQYF.

This rearrangement joins TRBV19 to TRBJ2-7, with a weak D call TRBD2 (6 bases). Trimming took off 2 bases at V and 3 bases at J, with 11 bases between the two ends. Per germline, CDR1 LNHDA and CDR2 SQIVND (reference sequence). CDR3 size: 14 residues. Here the CDR3 DNA reads TGTGCCAGTAGTATAAGTGGGGGGTACTACGAGCAGTACTTC. Protein sequence: CASSISGGYYEQYF.

The chain couples TRBV2 to TRBJ1-1, with D unresolved. Germline V gives CDR1 SNHLY, CDR2 FYNNEI. The V gene lost 6 bases and the J gene lost 1 base, with 15 bases spanning the gap. The CDR3 loop spans 15 amino acids. The CDR3 here is CASSPRMGKNTEAFF. CDR3 sequence (DNA): TGTGCCAGCAGCCCCCGGATGGGCAAGAACACTGAAGCTTTCTTT.

The chain uses TRBV28 and TRBJ2-3; D is unclear. Trimming shortened V by 4 bases and J by 2 bases, and 7 bases separated the two germline ends. The CDR3 loop spans 13 amino acids. In germline, CDR1 is MDHEN, CDR2 SYDVKM. CDR3 coding DNA: TGTGCCAGCAGTTATGTAAACACAGATACGCAGTATTTT. This gives the protein CASSYVNTDTQYF.

This chain joins TRBV10-3 and TRBJ2-3; D gene ambiguous. This CDR3 is 13 amino acids long. Between the trimmed V and J ends, which lost 6 bases and 0 bases, there was a span of 7 bases. Germline loops: CDR1 ENHRY, CDR2 SYGVKD. The DNA for the CDR3 is TGTGCCATCAGATCGGAAAGCACAGATACGCAGTATTTT. It encodes CAIRSESTDTQYF.

This rearrangement joins TRBV27 to TRBJ2-7, with D unresolved. This CDR3 region has 13 residues. V was clipped by 3 bases and J by 13 bases, with 19 bases between them. Germline V gene data show CDR1 as MNHEY and CDR2 as SMNVEV (reference sequence). CDR3 nucleotide sequence: TGTGCCAGCAGTTTTCCCCAAAGGCCCCTCCTTTACTTC. Its protein product is CASSFPQRPLLYF.

CDR3 bases: TGCGCCAGCAGCACTAGGACAGCGCCTGGCTACGAGCAGTACTTC. The encoded protein is CASSTRTAPGYEQYF. J is TRBJ2-7 and V is TRBV5-1, with D maybe TRBD1 (6 bases). This CDR3 spans 15 amino acids. CDR1 is SGHRS, CDR2 YFSETQ, per germline. V shed 4 bases and J shed 3 bases, with 17 bases lying between them. Full variable domain (remainder filled in from reference TRBV5-1 and TRBJ2-7): KAGVTQTPRYLIKTRGQQVTLSCSPISGHRSVSWYQQTPGQGLQFLFEYFSETQRNKGNFPGRFSGRQFSNSRSEMNVSTLELGDSALYLCASSTRTAPGYEQYFGPGTRLTVT.

In nucleotides, the CDR3 is TGTGCCAGCAGCTTCCTAGCGGGAGCGGGCGCAGATACGCAGTATTTT. Translated: CASSFLAGAGADTQYF. The rearrangement uses TRBV7-3 and TRBJ2-3, with TRBD2 matching 10 bases. Germline V gene sequence: CDR1 SGHTA, CDR2 FQGTGA. The trim removed 3 bases at V and 4 bases at J, leaving 7 bases unmatched. The length of the CDR3 is 16 residues.

The chain links TRBV11-2 to TRBJ1-4; a possible D gene is TRBD1 (6 bases). Germline CDR1 and CDR2: SGHAT and FQNNGV. Trimming pared 2 bases from V and 8 bases from J, leaving 15 bases between. The CDR3 consists of 15 residues. CDR3 residues: CASSLRQGLGEKLFF. DNA of the CDR3: TGTGCCAGCAGCTTACGGCAGGGGCTGGGGGAAAAACTGTTTTTT.

J is TRBJ2-7 and V is TRBV5-1, with D possibly called TRBD1 or TRBD2 (5 bases each). The CDR3 runs to 16 residues. V was trimmed by 2 bases and J by 3 bases, leaving 18 bases between them. Germline V lookup: CDR1 SGHRS, CDR2 YFSETQ. CDR3 in DNA: TGCGCCAGCAGCTTTGGGGACCTCCGAGTGGGCTACGAGCAGTACTTC. It translates to CASSFGDLRVGYEQYF.